These 16 T cell receptor beta chains were all obtained from the same sample, sequenced in a study of lymphopenia after photon versus proton radiotherapy. Sequencing used immunoSEQ multiplex PCR; TCRdb keeps in-frame clones, though not all of them. The sample shows tens of thousands of clones, about 83% of them seen only once. Here the sequenced sample was peripheral blood, taken from a patient treated with photon-based radiotherapy. These receptors were taken from a man aged 45 to 65 with gastric cancer.

J is TRBJ1-2 and V is TRBV30, with unresolved D. Trimming shortened V by 5 bases and J by 8 bases, and 3 bases separated the two germline ends. CDR3 length: 8 amino acids. CDR1 and CDR2 (germline): GTSNPN, SVGIG (reference sequence). Here the CDR3 reads CAWGGYTF. CDR3 bases: TGTGCCTGGGGGGGCTACACCTTC.

This clone has only a few counts. This chain joins TRBV15 and TRBJ2-7; 9 bases match TRBD1. This CDR3 is built from 16 residues. With 0 bases clipped from V and 3 bases from J, the junction kept 6 bases outside the gene matches. Germline lookup yields CDR1 LNHNV and CDR2 YYDKDF (reference sequence). The CDR3 here is CATSRDLPGQGYEQYF. In DNA, the CDR3 is TGTGCCACCAGCAGAGATCTCCCGGGACAGGGCTACGAGCAGTACTTC.

This chain connects TRBV14 to TRBJ2-3; possible D gene TRBD1, 5 bases. V was trimmed by 7 bases and J by 1 base, leaving 15 bases between them. The CDR3 is 15 residues long. Per the germline V gene, CDR1 is SGHDN and CDR2 is FVKESK. The CDR3 protein is CASTWGHHRTDTQYF. CDR3 sequence (DNA): TGTGCCAGCACCTGGGGCCACCACCGCACAGATACGCAGTATTTT.

This chain links TRBV9 with TRBJ2-3; D ambiguous. The V gene's germline CDR1 is SGDLS and CDR2 YYNGEE. The ends were cut back, 4 bases at V and 0 bases at J, with 12 bases in the middle. This CDR3 has 15 residues. CDR3: CASSPQTLSTDTQYF. In DNA, the CDR3 is TGTGCCAGCAGCCCTCAGACGCTGAGCACAGATACGCAGTATTTT. The complete variable domain, with remaining parts taken from reference TRBV9 and TRBJ2-3, reads DSGVTQTPKHLITATGQRVTLRCSPRSGDLSVYWYQQSLDQGLQFLIQYYNGEERAKGNILERFSAQQFPDLHSELNLSSLELGDSALYFCASSPQTLSTDTQYFGPGTRLTVL.

V usage is TRBV5-1 and J usage is TRBJ2-7; no firm D call. Trimming removed 0 bases at V and 7 bases at J, with 5 bases between. CDR3 size: 11 residues. The germline V gene encodes CDR1 SGHRS and CDR2 YFSETQ. CDR3 region: CASSLGPEQYF. The CDR3 DNA is TGCGCCAGCAGCTTGGGGCCGGAGCAGTACTTC.

V is TRBV7-2 and J is TRBJ1-4; D unresolved. V was trimmed by 0 bases and J by 8 bases, leaving 16 bases between them. The CDR3 length is 16 residues. The germline CDR1 and CDR2 sequences are SGHTA and FQGNSA. The CDR3 loop is CASSLASGYWGEKLFF. CDR3 bases: TGTGCCAGCAGCTTAGCGAGCGGGTATTGGGGAGAAAAACTGTTTTTT.

V usage is TRBV2 and J usage is TRBJ1-2; D is uncertain. V was cut by 2 bases and J by 1 base, with 5 bases left in between. This CDR3 comprises 13 residues. Germline CDR1 SNHLY, CDR2 FYNNEI. CDR3 protein: CASSERDNYGYTF. For the CDR3, the DNA is TGTGCCAGCAGTGAAAGGGATAACTATGGCTACACCTTC.

The chain links TRBV28 to TRBJ2-1; D is perhaps TRBD2 (5 bases). Germline assignment: CDR1 MDHEN and CDR2 SYDVKM. V lost 3 bases and J lost 8, with 17 bases in between. The CDR3 is made up of 15 amino acids. CDR3 DNA sequence: TGTGCCAGCAGTTTGAATCCCGGGCACGGGGATGAGCAGTTCTTC. Protein sequence: CASSLNPGHGDEQFF. Supplemented by reference TRBV28 and TRBJ2-1, the full variable domain reads DVKVTQSSRYLVKRTGEKVFLECVQDMDHENMFWYRQDPGLGLRLIYFSYDVKMKEKGDIPEGYSVSREKKERFSLILESASTNQTSMYLCASSLNPGHGDEQFFGPGTRLTVL.

V usage is TRBV6-6 and J usage is TRBJ2-7, with D perhaps matching TRBD1 or TRBD2 (5 bases each). Trimming pared 4 bases from V and 0 bases from J, leaving 16 bases between. CDR1 MNHNY and CDR2 SVGAGI come from the germline V gene (reference sequence). CDR3 length: 16 amino acids. The CDR3 region is CASSSTRGRSSYEQYF. As DNA, the CDR3 is TGTGCCAGCAGTTCCACTCGGGGCAGGAGCTCCTACGAGCAGTACTTC.

The chain carries TRBV2 and TRBJ1-1, with D perhaps TRBD1 (5 bases). Germline V gene data show CDR1 as SNHLY and CDR2 as FYNNEI. The CDR3 spans 15 residues. The ends were cut back, 4 bases at V and 1 base at J, with 13 bases in the middle. The CDR3 spells CASSGEGTSNTEAFF. CDR3 DNA: TGTGCCAGCAGTGGGGAGGGGACCTCGAACACTGAAGCTTTCTTT.

This clone was seen a few times. This sequence joins TRBV2 and TRBJ1-5; D is undetermined. Germline V lookup: CDR1 SNHLY, CDR2 FYNNEI. The CDR3 has 14 residues. Trimming stripped 5 bases from V and 0 bases from J, with 8 bases between. This CDR3 is CASSQENSNQPQHF. CDR3 nucleotides: TGTGCCAGCAGTCAGGAGAATAGCAATCAGCCCCAGCATTTT. The full variable domain, with the rest looked up from reference TRBV2 and TRBJ1-5, is EPEVTQTPSHQVTQMGQEVILRCVPISNHLYFYWYRQILGQKVEFLVSFYNNEISEKSEIFDDQFSVERPDGSNFTLKIRSTKLEDSAMYFCASSQENSNQPQHFGDGTRLSIL.

V usage is TRBV5-1 and J usage is TRBJ1-1, with 10 bases lining up with TRBD1. This CDR3 contains 14 residues. Germline CDR1 reads SGHRS; CDR2 reads YFSETQ. J was trimmed by 4 bases and V by 1 base; bases with no gene match: 1. CDR3: CASSLWDRGTEAFF. The CDR3 nucleotides are TGCGCCAGCAGCTTGTGGGACAGGGGCACTGAAGCTTTCTTT.

The V call is TRBV15, the J call TRBJ2-2; D possibly uses TRBD1 or TRBD2 (5 bases each). This CDR3 has 15 residues. Germline CDR1 and CDR2: LNHNV and YYDKDF (reference sequence). V dropped 4 bases and J dropped 0 bases, with 9 bases sitting between them. CDR3 sequence: CATSTRDANTGELFF. DNA of the CDR3: TGTGCCACCAGCACCAGGGACGCGAACACCGGGGAGCTGTTTTTT.

The J gene is TRBJ2-1, the V gene TRBV7-2, with 8 nucleotides matching TRBD2. This CDR3 contains 14 residues. Germline V CDR1 and CDR2: SGHTA, FQGNSA. V gave up 1 base and J gave up 11 bases; unmatched junction bases: 7. CDR3: CASSLDPSGSKQFF. In DNA, the CDR3 is TGTGCCAGCAGCTTAGACCCAAGCGGGAGTAAGCAGTTCTTC.

CDR3 sequence (DNA): TGTGCCAGCAGCGGCGGACTATCCCACGAGCAGTACTTC. This sequence encodes CASSGGLSHEQYF. The rearrangement uses TRBV7-2 and TRBJ2-7; possibly TRBD2 for D (6 bases). The CDR3 totals 13 residues. In germline, CDR1 is SGHTA, CDR2 FQGNSA. V shed 5 bases and J shed 5 bases, with 13 bases lying between them. The full variable domain, rest sourced from reference TRBV7-2 and TRBJ2-7, is GAGVSQSPSNKVTEKGKDVELRCDPISGHTALYWYRQSLGQGLEFLIYFQGNSAPDKSGLPSDRFSAERTGGSVSTLTIQRTQQEDSAVYLCASSGGLSHEQYFGPGTRLTVT.

The rearrangement joins TRBV19 to TRBJ1-2, with D possibly TRBD1 on 6 matching bases. Germline V gives CDR1 LNHDA, CDR2 SQIVND (reference sequence). The CDR3 is 11 amino acids. Trimming left V 5 bases short and J 8 bases short, with 9 bases between. CDR3: CASSRGPGYTF. The CDR3 DNA is TGTGCCAGTAGTCGGGGGCCCGGCTACACCTTC.